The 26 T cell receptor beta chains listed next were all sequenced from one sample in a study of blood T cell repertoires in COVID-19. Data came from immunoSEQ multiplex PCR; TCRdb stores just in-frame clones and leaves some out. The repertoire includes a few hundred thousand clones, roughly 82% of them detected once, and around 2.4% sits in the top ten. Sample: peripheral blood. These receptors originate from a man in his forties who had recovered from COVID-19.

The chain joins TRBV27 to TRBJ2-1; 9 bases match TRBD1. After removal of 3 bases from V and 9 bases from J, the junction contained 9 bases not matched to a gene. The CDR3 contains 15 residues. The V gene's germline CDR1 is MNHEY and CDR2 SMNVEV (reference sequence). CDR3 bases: TGTGCCAGCAGTTTTACCGGGACAGGGCAGAGTGAGCAGTTCTTC. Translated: CASSFTGTGQSEQFF.

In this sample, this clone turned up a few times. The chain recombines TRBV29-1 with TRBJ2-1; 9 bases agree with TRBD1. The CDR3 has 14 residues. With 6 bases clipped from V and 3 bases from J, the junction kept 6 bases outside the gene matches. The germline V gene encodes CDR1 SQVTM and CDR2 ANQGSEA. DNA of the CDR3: TGCAGCGTAGCTGGACAGGGGTTCTACAATGAGCAGTTCTTC. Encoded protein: CSVAGQGFYNEQFF.

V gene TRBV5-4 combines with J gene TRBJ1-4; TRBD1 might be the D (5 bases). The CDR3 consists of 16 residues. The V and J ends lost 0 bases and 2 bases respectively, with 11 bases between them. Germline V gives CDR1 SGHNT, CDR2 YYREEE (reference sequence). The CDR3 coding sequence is TGTGCCAGCAGCTTGGCGGGGGGGAGCACTAATGAAAAACTGTTTTTT. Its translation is CASSLAGGSTNEKLFF.

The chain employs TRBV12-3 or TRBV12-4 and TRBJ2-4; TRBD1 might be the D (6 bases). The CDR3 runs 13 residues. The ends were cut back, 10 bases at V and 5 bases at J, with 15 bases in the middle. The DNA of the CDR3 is TGTGCCATCTCCTCAGGGGCGGAAAACATTCAGTACTTC. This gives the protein CAISSGAENIQYF.

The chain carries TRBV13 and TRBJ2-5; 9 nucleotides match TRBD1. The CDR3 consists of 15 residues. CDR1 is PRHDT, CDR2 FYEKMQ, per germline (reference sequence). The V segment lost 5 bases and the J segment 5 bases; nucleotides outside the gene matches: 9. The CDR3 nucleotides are TGTGCCAGCAGCCTGGGACAGGGTTTCTCGGAGACCCAGTACTTC. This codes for CASSLGQGFSETQYF.

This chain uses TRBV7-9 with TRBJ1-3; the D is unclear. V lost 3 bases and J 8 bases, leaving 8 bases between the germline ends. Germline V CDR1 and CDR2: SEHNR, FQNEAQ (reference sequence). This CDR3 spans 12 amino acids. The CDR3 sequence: CASSLSGDTIYF. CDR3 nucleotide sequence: TGTGCCAGCAGCTTGAGCGGAGACACCATATATTTT.

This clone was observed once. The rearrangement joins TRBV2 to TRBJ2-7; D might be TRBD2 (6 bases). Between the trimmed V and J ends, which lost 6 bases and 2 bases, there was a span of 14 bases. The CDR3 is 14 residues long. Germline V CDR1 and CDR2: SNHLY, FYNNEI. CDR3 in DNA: TGTGCCAGCAGGCTCTGGGGGGTGACCTACGAGCAGTACTTC. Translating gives CASRLWGVTYEQYF.

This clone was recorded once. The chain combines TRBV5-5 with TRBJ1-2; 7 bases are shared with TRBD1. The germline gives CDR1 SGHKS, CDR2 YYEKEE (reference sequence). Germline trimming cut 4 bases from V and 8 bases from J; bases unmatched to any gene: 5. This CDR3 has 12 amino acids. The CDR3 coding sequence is TGTGCCAGCAGCCAGACAGGGATAGGCTACACCTTC. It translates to CASSQTGIGYTF.

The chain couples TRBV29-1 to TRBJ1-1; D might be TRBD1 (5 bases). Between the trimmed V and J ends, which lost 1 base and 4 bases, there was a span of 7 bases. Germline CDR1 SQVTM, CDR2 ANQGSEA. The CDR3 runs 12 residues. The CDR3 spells CSVEGGGTEAFF. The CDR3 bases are TGCAGCGTTGAAGGGGGGGGCACTGAAGCTTTCTTT.

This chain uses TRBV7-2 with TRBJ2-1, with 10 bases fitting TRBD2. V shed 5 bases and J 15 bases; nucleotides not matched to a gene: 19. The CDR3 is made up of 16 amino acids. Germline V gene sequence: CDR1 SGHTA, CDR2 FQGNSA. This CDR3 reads CASSPVLVSGRAGRFF. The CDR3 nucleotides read TGTGCCAGCAGCCCCGTCCTAGTGAGCGGGAGGGCCGGAAGGTTCTTC.

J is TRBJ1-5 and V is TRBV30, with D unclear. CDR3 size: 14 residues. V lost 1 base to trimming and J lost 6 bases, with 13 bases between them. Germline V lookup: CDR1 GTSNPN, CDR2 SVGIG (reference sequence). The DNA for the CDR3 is TGTGCCTGGAGTGGGAACTGGGGAGGTCAGCCCCAGCATTTT. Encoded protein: CAWSGNWGGQPQHF.

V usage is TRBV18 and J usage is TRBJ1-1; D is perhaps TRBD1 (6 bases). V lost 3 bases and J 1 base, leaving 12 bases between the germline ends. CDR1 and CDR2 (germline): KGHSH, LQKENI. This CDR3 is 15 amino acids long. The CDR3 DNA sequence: TGTGCCAGCTCACCGGGAACAGGGTCGAACACTGAAGCTTTCTTT. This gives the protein CASSPGTGSNTEAFF.

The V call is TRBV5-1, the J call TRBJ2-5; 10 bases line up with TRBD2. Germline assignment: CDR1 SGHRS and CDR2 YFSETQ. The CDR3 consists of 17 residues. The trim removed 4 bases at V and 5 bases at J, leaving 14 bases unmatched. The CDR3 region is CASSHESSGGARETQYF. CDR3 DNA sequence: TGCGCCAGCAGCCACGAATCCAGCGGGGGGGCCAGGGAGACCCAGTACTTC.

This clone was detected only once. CDR3 sequence reads: CASRERLAGGSEQYF. The CDR3 DNA follows: TGTGCCAGCAGGGAACGACTAGCGGGGGGAAGCGAGCAGTACTTC. The chain recombines TRBV7-2 with TRBJ2-7, with TRBD2 identical over 13 bases. Germline V CDR1 and CDR2: SGHTA, FQGNSA. Unmatched junction bases numbered 8, after V lost 6 bases and J lost 6 bases. CDR3 length: 15 residues.

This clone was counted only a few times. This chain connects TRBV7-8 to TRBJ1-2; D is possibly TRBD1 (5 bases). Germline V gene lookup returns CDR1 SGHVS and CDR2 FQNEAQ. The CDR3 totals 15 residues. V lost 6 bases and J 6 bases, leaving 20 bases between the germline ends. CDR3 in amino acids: CASSRGASGPDGYTF. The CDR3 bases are TGTGCCAGCAGTCGCGGGGCTTCAGGACCCGATGGCTACACCTTC.

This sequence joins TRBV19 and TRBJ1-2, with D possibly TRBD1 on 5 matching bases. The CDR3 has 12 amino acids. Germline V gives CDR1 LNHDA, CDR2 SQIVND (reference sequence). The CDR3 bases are TGTGCTACCTTGCAGGGAAACTATGGCTACACCTTC. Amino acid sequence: CATLQGNYGYTF.

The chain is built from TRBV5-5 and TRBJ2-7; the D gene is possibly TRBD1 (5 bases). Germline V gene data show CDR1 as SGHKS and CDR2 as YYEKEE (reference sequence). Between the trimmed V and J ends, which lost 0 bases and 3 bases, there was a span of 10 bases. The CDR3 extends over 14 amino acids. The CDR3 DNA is TGTGCCAGCAGCTTGGTTCCAGGGAACTACGAGCAGTACTTC. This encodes CASSLVPGNYEQYF.

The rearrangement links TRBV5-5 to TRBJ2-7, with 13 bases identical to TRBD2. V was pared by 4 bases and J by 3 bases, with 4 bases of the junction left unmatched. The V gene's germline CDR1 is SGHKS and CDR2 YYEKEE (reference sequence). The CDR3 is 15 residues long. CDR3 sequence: CASSARTSGSYEQYF. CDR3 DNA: TGTGCCAGCAGCGCCCGGACTAGCGGGAGCTACGAGCAGTACTTC.

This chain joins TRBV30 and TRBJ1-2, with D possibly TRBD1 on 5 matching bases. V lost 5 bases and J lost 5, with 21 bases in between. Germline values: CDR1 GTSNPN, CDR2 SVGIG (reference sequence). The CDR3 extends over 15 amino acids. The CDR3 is CAWPVSGGGGYGYTF. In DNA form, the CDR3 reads TGTGCCTGGCCAGTCTCAGGTGGGGGAGGATATGGCTACACCTTC.

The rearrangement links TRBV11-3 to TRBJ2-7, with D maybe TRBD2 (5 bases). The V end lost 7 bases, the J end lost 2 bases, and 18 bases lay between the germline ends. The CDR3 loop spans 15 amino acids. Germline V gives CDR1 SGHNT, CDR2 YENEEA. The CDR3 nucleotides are TGTGCCAGCACCTTCCTGGGAGACTCGGCCTACGAGCAGTACTTC. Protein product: CASTFLGDSAYEQYF.

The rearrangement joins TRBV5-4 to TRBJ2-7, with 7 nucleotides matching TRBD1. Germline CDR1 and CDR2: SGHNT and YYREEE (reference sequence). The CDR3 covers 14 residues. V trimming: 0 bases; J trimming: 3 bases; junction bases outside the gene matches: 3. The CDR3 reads CASSLGQGSYEQYF. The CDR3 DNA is TGTGCCAGCAGCTTGGGACAGGGTAGCTACGAGCAGTACTTC.

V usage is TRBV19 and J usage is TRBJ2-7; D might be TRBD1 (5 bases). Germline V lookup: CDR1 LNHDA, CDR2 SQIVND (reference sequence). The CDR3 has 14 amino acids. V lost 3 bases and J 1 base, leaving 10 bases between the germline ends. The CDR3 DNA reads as TGTGCCAGTAGTATTGGGGCAGGGTCCTACGAGCAGTACTTC. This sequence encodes CASSIGAGSYEQYF.

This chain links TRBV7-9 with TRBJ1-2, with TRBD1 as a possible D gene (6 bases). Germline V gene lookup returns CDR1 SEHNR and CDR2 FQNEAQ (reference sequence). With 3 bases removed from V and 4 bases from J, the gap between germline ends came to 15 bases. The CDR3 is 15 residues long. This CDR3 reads CASSFGAGEGYGYTF. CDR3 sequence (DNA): TGTGCCAGCAGCTTTGGGGCAGGGGAGGGCTATGGCTACACCTTC.

The CDR3 spells CASSPSGMNTEAFF. The CDR3 nucleotides read TGTGCCAGCAGCCCTTCGGGGATGAACACTGAAGCTTTCTTT. V gene TRBV3-1 (or the pseudogene TRBV3-2) combines with J gene TRBJ1-1, with D uncertain. The length of the CDR3 is 14 residues. Trimming removed 4 bases at V and 0 bases at J, with 9 bases between. The germline CDR1 and CDR2 sequences are LGHDT and YNNKEL (reference sequence).

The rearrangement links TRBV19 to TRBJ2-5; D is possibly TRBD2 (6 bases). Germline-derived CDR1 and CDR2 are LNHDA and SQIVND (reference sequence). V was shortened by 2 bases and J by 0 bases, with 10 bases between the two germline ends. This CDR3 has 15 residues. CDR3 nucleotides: TGTGCCAGTAGTATAAGCGGGCCGTACCAAGAGACCCAGTACTTC. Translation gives CASSISGPYQETQYF.

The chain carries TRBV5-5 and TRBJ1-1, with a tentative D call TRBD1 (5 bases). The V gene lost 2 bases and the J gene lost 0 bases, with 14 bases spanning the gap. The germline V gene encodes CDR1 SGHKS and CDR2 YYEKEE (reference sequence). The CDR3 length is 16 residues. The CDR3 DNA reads TGTGCCAGCAGCTTTTGGGGGGGACGGTTGAACACTGAAGCTTTCTTT. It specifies CASSFWGGRLNTEAFF.